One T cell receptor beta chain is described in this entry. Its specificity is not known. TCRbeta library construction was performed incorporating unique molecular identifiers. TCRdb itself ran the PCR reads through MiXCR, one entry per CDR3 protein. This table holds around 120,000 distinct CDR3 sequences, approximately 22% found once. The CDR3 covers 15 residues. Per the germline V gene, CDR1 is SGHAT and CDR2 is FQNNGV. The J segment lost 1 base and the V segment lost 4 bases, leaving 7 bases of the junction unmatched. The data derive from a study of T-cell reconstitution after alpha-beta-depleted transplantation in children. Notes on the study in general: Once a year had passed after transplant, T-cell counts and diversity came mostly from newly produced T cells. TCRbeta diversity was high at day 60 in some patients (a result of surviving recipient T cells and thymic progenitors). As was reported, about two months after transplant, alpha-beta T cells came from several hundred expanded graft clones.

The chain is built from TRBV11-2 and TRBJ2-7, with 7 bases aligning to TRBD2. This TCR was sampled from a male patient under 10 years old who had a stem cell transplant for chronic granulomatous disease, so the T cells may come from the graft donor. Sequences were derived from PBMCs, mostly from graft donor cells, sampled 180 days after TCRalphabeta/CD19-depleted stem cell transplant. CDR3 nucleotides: TGTGCCAGCAGCTCCTACCAGGGAGGGTCCTACGAGCAGTACTTC. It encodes CASSSYQGGSYEQYF.